Below are 11 T cell receptor beta chains sequenced from a single sample in a study of cytomegalovirus exposure and HLA in healthy donors. Primers: 60 Vbeta forward and 13 Jbeta reverse. The data were produced by immunoSEQ multiplex PCR, yet TCRdb's version contains in-frame clones alone and is incomplete. The sample comprises roughly 100,000 clones, about 70% of which are singletons, and 3% to 3.5% rests with the top ten. The sequenced sample consisted of PBMCs. All receptors come from a man younger than 45 in good health and CMV-seronegative.

The rearrangement links TRBV11-3 to TRBJ2-7, with D uncertain. CDR3 length equals 13 residues. Trimming cost V 1 base and J 5 bases, with 9 bases left between them. From germline, CDR1 is SGHNT and CDR2 YENEEA. The CDR3 region is CASSLGVHHEQYF. The CDR3 DNA sequence: TGTGCCAGCAGCTTAGGAGTGCACCACGAGCAGTACTTC.

The chain uses TRBV10-1 and TRBJ2-7; 14 bases agree with TRBD2. The CDR3 extends over 18 amino acids. The V segment lost 2 bases and the J segment 5 bases; nucleotides outside the gene matches: 11. Germline-derived CDR1 and CDR2 are WNHNN and SYGVQD (reference sequence). The CDR3 bases are TGCGCCAGCAGTGAGGCGGGGACTAGCGGGAGCGGGGTAGACGAGCAGTACTTC. It translates to CASSEAGTSGSGVDEQYF.

V gene TRBV6-6 combines with J gene TRBJ1-5, with D maybe TRBD1 (5 bases). V dropped 8 bases and J dropped 6 bases, with 11 bases sitting between them. The CDR3 is 12 residues long. Germline-derived CDR1 and CDR2 are MNHNY and SVGAGI (reference sequence). The CDR3 loop is CASGKQGQPQHF. CDR3 nucleotide sequence: TGTGCCAGCGGAAAGCAGGGTCAGCCCCAGCATTTT.

This clone is a singleton in its sample. The rearrangement links TRBV28 to TRBJ2-7; tentatively, D is TRBD2 (6 bases). V lost 7 bases, J lost 3 bases, and 19 bases lay in between. In germline, CDR1 is MDHEN, CDR2 SYDVKM. This CDR3 region has 15 residues. The CDR3 DNA reads as TGTGCCAGCACCCTCGGGCGGGACTCACGCTACGAGCAGTACTTC. Protein: CASTLGRDSRYEQYF.

This CDR3 reads CASSADRNPYEQYF. The CDR3 nucleotides are TGTGCCAGCAGCGCCGACAGAAATCCCTACGAGCAGTACTTC. The chain carries TRBV7-9 and TRBJ2-7; possible D gene TRBD1, 5 bases. Germline V CDR1 and CDR2: SEHNR, FQNEAQ (reference sequence). CDR3 length: 14 amino acids. V shed 5 bases and J shed 2 bases, with 13 bases lying between them.

This clone was seen just once. V usage is TRBV5-1 and J usage is TRBJ2-5, with 13 bases identical to TRBD2. J was trimmed by 5 bases and V by 3 bases; bases with no gene match: 7. The CDR3 has 16 amino acids. Germline V gives CDR1 SGHRS, CDR2 YFSETQ. The CDR3 is CASSSQGLAGRETQYF. Here the CDR3 DNA reads TGCGCCAGCAGCTCTCAGGGACTAGCGGGACGGGAGACCCAGTACTTC.

This chain connects TRBV5-4 to TRBJ2-7, with D uncertain. Trimming pared 4 bases from V and 4 bases from J, leaving 15 bases between. Germline loops: CDR1 SGHNT, CDR2 YYREEE (reference sequence). The CDR3 contains 14 residues. The CDR3 DNA is TGTGCCAGCAGCCAAGCGAGAACGATTTACGAGCAGTACTTC. The encoded protein is CASSQARTIYEQYF.

The chain employs TRBV7-8 and TRBJ2-1, with D possibly TRBD2 on 5 matching bases. CDR3 size: 14 residues. The V gene's germline CDR1 is SGHVS and CDR2 FQNEAQ. Trimming shortened V by 1 base and J by 9 bases, and 13 bases separated the two germline ends. The CDR3: CASSLEASWGEQFF. The DNA of the CDR3 is TGTGCCAGCAGCTTAGAGGCTAGCTGGGGTGAGCAGTTCTTC.

The chain combines TRBV5-5 with TRBJ2-7, with D uncertain. The CDR3 has 15 amino acids. Trimming took 2 bases from V and 0 from J, leaving 12 bases between them. The germline V gene encodes CDR1 SGHKS and CDR2 YYEKEE (reference sequence). CDR3 in amino acids: CASSFTDMSSYEQYF. The CDR3 DNA follows: TGTGCCAGCAGCTTCACCGACATGTCCTCCTACGAGCAGTACTTC.

V is TRBV4-3 and J is TRBJ1-2; no clear D. The CDR3 totals 13 residues. Germline loops: CDR1 LGHNA, CDR2 YSLEER. V was trimmed by 0 bases and J by 2 bases, leaving 4 bases between them. The CDR3 sequence is CASSQDLNYGYTF. In nucleotides, the CDR3 is TGCGCCAGCAGCCAAGATCTGAACTATGGCTACACCTTC.

V usage is TRBV7-9 and J usage is TRBJ1-4, with 9 bases lining up with TRBD1. From germline, CDR1 is SEHNR and CDR2 FQNEAQ (reference sequence). J lost 0 bases, V lost 5 bases, and 13 bases had no gene match. CDR3 length: 19 residues. The DNA of the CDR3 is TGTGCCAGCAGCCGCCCTCGAGGGACAGGGATCACAACTAATGAAAAACTGTTTTTT. Its protein product is CASSRPRGTGITTNEKLFF.